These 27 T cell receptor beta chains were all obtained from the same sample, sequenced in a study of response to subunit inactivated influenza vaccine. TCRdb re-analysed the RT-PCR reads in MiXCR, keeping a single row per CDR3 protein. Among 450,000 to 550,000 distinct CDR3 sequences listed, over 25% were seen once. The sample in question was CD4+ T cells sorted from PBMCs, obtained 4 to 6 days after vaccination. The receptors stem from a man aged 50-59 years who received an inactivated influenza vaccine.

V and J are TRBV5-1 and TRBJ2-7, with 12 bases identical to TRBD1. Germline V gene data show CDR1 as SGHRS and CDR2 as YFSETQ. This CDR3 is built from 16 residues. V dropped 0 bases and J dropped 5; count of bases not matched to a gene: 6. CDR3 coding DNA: TGCGCCAGCAGCTTGGAAGGGACAGGGGGCGTCGACGAGCAGTACTTC. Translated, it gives CASSLEGTGGVDEQYF. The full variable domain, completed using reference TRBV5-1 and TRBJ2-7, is KAGVTQTPRYLIKTRGQQVTLSCSPISGHRSVSWYQQTPGQGLQFLFEYFSETQRNKGNFPGRFSGRQFSNSRSEMNVSTLELGDSALYLCASSLEGTGGVDEQYFGPGTRLTVT.

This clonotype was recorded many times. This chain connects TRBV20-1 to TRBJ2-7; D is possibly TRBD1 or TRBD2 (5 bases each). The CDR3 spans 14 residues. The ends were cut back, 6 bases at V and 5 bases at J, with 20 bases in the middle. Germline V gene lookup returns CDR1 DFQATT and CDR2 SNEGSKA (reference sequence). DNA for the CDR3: TGCAGTGCCCGATCTGCAGGGCCAGCGGACGAGCAGTACTTC. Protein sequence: CSARSAGPADEQYF.

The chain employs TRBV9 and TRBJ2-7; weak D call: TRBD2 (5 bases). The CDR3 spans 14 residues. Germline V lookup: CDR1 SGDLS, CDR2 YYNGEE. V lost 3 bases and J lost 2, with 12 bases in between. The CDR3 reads CASSASTPPYEQYF. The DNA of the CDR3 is TGTGCCAGCAGCGCTAGCACTCCTCCCTACGAGCAGTACTTC.

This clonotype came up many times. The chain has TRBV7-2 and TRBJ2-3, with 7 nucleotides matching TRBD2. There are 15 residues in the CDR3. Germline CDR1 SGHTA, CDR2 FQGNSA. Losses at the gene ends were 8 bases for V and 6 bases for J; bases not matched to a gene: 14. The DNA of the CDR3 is TGTGCCAGCGGCGTCGCGGCGGGGAGGGTCGATACGCAGTATTTT. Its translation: CASGVAAGRVDTQYF.

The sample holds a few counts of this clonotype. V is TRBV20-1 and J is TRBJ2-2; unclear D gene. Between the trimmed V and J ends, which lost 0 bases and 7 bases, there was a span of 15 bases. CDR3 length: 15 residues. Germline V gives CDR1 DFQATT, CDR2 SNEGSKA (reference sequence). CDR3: CSARDARGGGGELFF. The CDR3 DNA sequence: TGCAGTGCTAGAGATGCGCGTGGTGGTGGCGGGGAGCTGTTTTTT.

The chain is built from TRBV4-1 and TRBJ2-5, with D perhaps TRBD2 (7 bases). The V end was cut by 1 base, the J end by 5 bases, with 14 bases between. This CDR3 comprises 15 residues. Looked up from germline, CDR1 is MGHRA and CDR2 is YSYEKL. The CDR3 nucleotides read TGCGCCAGCAGCCAAGGACGGGGGGCCGGGGAGACCCAGTACTTC. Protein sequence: CASSQGRGAGETQYF.

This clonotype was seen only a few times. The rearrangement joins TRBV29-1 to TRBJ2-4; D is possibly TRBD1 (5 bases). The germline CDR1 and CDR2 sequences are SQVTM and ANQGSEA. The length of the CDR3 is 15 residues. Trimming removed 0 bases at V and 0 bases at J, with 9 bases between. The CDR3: CSVEEGARAKNIQYF. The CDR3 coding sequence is TGCAGCGTTGAAGAAGGGGCGAGAGCCAAAAACATTCAGTACTTC.

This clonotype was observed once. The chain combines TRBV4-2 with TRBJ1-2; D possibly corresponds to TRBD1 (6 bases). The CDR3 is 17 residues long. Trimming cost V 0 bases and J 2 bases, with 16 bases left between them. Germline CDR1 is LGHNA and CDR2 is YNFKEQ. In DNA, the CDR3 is TGTGCCAGCAGCCAAGATTTGATAAGGGGGGGCAACTATGGCTACACCTTC. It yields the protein CASSQDLIRGGNYGYTF.

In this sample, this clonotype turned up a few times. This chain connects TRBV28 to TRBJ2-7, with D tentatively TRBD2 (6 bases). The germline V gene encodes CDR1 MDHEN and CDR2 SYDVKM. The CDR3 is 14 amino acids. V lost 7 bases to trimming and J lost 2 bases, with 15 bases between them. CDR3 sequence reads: CASNEEGRAYEQYF. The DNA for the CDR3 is TGTGCCAGCAATGAGGAGGGCCGGGCCTACGAGCAGTACTTC.

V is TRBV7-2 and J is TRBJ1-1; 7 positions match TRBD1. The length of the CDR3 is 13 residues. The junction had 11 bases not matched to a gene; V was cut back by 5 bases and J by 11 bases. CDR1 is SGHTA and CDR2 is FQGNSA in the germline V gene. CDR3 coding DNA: TGTGCCAGCAGCACACTCTTTACAGGGGTCGCTTTCTTT. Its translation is CASSTLFTGVAFF.

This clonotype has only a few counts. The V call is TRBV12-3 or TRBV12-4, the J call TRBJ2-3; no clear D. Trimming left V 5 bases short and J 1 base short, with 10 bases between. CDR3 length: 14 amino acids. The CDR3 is CASSPPRRTDTQYF. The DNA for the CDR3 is TGTGCCAGCAGTCCCCCCAGACGCACAGATACGCAGTATTTT.

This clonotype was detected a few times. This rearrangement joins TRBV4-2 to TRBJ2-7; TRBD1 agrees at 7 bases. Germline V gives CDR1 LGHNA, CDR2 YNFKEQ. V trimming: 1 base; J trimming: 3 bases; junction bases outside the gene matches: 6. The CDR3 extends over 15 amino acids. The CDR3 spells CASSQAYDRDYEQYF. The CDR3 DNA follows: TGTGCCAGCAGCCAAGCTTATGACAGGGACTACGAGCAGTACTTC.

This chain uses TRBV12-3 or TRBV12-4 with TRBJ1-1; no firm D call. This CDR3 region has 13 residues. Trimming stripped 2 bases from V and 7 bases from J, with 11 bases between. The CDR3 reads CASSLSKGREAFF. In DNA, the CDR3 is TGTGCCAGCAGTTTAAGTAAGGGCCGTGAAGCTTTCTTT.

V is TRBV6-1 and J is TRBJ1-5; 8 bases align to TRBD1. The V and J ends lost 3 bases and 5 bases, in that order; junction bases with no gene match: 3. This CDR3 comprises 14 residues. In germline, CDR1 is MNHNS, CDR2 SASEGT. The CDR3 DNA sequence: TGTGCCAGCAGTGAGCAGGGGGCGCATCAGCCCCAGCATTTT. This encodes CASSEQGAHQPQHF.

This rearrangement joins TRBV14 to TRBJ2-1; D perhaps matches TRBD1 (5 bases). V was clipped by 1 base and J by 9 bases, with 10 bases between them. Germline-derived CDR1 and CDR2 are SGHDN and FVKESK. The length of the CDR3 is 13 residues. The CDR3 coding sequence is TGTGCCAGCAGCCAAGTTGCAAGGGGTGAGCAGTTCTTC. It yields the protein CASSQVARGEQFF.

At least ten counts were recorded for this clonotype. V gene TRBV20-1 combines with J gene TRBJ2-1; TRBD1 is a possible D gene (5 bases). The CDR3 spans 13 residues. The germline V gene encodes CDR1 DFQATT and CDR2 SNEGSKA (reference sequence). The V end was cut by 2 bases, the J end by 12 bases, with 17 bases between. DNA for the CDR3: TGCAGTGCTAGACGCCCTACAAGCAGGGTGCAGTTCTTC. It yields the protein CSARRPTSRVQFF.

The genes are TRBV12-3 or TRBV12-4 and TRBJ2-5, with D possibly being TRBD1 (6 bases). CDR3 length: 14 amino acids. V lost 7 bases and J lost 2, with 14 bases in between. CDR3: CASTTGHGQETQYF. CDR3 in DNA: TGTGCCAGCACCACGGGACACGGTCAAGAGACCCAGTACTTC.

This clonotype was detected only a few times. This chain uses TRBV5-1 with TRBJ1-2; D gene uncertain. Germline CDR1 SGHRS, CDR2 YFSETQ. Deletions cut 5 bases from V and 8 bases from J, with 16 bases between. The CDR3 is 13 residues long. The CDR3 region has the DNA TGCGCCAGCAGAAGAAATTGGTCGCGGGGCTACACCTTC. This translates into CASRRNWSRGYTF.

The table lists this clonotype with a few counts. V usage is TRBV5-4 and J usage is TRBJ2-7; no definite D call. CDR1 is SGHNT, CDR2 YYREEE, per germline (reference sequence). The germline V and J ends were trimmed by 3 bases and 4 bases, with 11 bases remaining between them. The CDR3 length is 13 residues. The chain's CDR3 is CASSSDNLYEQYF. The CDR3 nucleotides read TGTGCCAGCAGCTCAGACAACTTATACGAGCAGTACTTC.

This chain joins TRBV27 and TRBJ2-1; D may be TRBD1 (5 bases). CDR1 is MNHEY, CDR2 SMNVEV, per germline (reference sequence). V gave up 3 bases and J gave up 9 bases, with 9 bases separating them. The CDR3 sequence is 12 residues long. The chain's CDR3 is CASSFPQGEQFF. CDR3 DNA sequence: TGTGCCAGCAGTTTTCCGCAGGGTGAGCAGTTCTTC.

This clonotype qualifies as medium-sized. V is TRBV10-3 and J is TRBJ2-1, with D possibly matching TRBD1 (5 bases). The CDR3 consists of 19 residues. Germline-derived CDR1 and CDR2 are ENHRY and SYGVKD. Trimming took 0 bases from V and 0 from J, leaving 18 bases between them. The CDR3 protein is CAISESIAGSRSSYNEQFF. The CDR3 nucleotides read TGTGCCATCAGTGAGTCGATAGCAGGGTCAAGGAGCTCCTACAATGAGCAGTTCTTC.

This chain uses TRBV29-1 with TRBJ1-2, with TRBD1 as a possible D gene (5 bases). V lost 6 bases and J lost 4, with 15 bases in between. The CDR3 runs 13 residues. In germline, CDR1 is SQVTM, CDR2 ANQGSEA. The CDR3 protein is CSVLAGGGYGYTF. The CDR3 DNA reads TGCAGCGTCCTGGCGGGGGGTGGCTATGGCTACACCTTC.

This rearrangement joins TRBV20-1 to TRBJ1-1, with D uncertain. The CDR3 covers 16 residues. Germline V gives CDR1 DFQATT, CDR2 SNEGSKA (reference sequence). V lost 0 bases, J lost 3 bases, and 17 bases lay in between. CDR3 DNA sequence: TGCAGTGCTAGAGACCCTAGAAGAGGGAGGGACACTGAAGCTTTCTTT. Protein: CSARDPRRGRDTEAFF.

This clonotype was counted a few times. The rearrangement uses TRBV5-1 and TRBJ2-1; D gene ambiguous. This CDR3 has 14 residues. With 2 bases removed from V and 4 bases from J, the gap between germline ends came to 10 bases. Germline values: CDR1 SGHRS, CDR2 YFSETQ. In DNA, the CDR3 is TGCGCCAGCAGCTTTCTAAACAAGTACAATGAGCAGTTCTTC. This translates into CASSFLNKYNEQFF.

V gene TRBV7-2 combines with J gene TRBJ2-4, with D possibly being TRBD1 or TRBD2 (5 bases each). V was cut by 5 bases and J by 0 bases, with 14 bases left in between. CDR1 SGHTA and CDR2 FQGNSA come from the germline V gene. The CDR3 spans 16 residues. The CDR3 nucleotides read TGTGCCAGCAGCCACCCAGCCGGGACAGCCAAAAACATTCAGTACTTC. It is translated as CASSHPAGTAKNIQYF. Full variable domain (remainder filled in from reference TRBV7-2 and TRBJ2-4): GAGVSQSPSNKVTEKGKDVELRCDPISGHTALYWYRQSLGQGLEFLIYFQGNSAPDKSGLPSDRFSAERTGGSVSTLTIQRTQQEDSAVYLCASSHPAGTAKNIQYFGAGTRLSVL.

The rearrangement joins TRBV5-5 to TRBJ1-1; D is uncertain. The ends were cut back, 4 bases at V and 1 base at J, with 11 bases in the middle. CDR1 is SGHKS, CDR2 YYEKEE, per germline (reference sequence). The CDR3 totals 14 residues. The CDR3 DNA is TGTGCCAGCAGCCCGGCCCTCAGGAACACTGAAGCTTTCTTT. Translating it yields CASSPALRNTEAFF.

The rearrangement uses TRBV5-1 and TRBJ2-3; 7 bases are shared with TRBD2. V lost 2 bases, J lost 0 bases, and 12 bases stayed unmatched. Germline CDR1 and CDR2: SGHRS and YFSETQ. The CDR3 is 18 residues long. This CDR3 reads CASSFGLADFYSTDTQYF. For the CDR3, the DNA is TGCGCCAGCAGCTTTGGGCTAGCGGACTTCTATAGCACAGATACGCAGTATTTT. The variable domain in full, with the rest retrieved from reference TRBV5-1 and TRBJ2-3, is KAGVTQTPRYLIKTRGQQVTLSCSPISGHRSVSWYQQTPGQGLQFLFEYFSETQRNKGNFPGRFSGRQFSNSRSEMNVSTLELGDSALYLCASSFGLADFYSTDTQYFGPGTRLTVL.